These 21 T cell receptor beta chains were sequenced from one sample in a study of blood T cell repertoires in COVID-19. The assay was immunoSEQ multiplex PCR, and TCRdb's table has in-frame clones only and misses some. Of around 100,000 clones listed, around 85% are singletons. Input material: peripheral blood. The receptors were sampled from a woman between 55 and 75 years old with COVID-19, enrolled during active disease.

The chain couples TRBV2 to TRBJ1-3, with a weak D call TRBD1 (5 bases). V was clipped by 4 bases and J by 1 base, with 8 bases between them. In germline, CDR1 is SNHLY, CDR2 FYNNEI. The CDR3 sequence is 14 residues long. For the CDR3, the DNA is TGTGCCAGCAGTGCCCAGGGTTCTGGAAACACCATATATTTT. Protein product: CASSAQGSGNTIYF.

The chain employs TRBV3-1 (or the pseudogene TRBV3-2) and TRBJ2-1, with 10 nucleotides matching TRBD2. This CDR3 comprises 18 residues. The ends lost 5 bases at V and 0 bases at J; junction bases unmatched: 10. Looked up from germline, CDR1 is LGHDT and CDR2 is YNNKEL (reference sequence). This chain's CDR3 is CASSFTAGGAGSYNEQFF. Here the CDR3 DNA reads TGTGCCAGCAGCTTCACAGCGGGGGGGGCAGGCTCCTACAATGAGCAGTTCTTC.

This chain connects TRBV27 to TRBJ1-5; TRBD1 matches 9 bases. V shed 4 bases, J shed 5 bases, and the junction held 0 bases outside the gene matches. The CDR3 is 13 amino acids. Germline V gene lookup returns CDR1 MNHEY and CDR2 SMNVEV (reference sequence). The CDR3 sequence: CASSWTGDQPQHF. For the CDR3, the DNA is TGTGCCAGCAGTTGGACAGGGGATCAGCCCCAGCATTTT.

This clone was counted between two and nine times. V gene TRBV7-9 combines with J gene TRBJ1-1, with 7 nucleotides matching TRBD1. This CDR3 has 13 residues. Germline CDR1 and CDR2: SEHNR and FQNEAQ (reference sequence). Germline trimming cut 5 bases from V and 3 bases from J; bases unmatched to any gene: 3. The CDR3 loop reads CASSAGQHTEAFF. The CDR3 DNA reads TGTGCCAGCAGCGCGGGACAGCACACTGAAGCTTTCTTT.

CDR3 sequence reads: CASSQGNGSSYEQYF. The CDR3 DNA reads as TGCGCCAGCAGCCAAGGTAACGGGAGCTCCTACGAGCAGTACTTC. The rearrangement joins TRBV4-1 to TRBJ2-7; a possible D gene is TRBD2 (6 bases). This CDR3 region has 15 residues. The V gene lost 1 base and the J gene lost 0 bases, with 10 bases spanning the gap. In germline, CDR1 is MGHRA, CDR2 YSYEKL.

The rearrangement links TRBV3-1 (or the pseudogene TRBV3-2) to TRBJ1-5, with D hard to call. The germline V and J ends were trimmed by 0 bases and 7 bases, with 13 bases remaining between them. Germline CDR1 LGHDT, CDR2 YNNKEL (reference sequence). The CDR3 sequence is 15 residues long. CDR3 amino acids: CASSQDPTVGQPQHF. The CDR3 DNA follows: TGTGCCAGCAGCCAAGATCCGACGGTCGGGCAGCCCCAGCATTTT.

The genes are TRBV7-2 and TRBJ1-2; perhaps TRBD1 as D (6 bases). V shed 2 bases and J shed 3 bases, with 10 bases lying between them. CDR3 length: 14 amino acids. Germline values: CDR1 SGHTA, CDR2 FQGNSA. DNA for the CDR3: TGTGCCAGCAGCTTATGGGGGCTTGACTATGGCTACACCTTC. This sequence encodes CASSLWGLDYGYTF.

This sequence joins TRBV5-1 and TRBJ1-6; D not resolved. The germline V gene encodes CDR1 SGHRS and CDR2 YFSETQ. This CDR3 has 13 residues. Between the trimmed V and J ends, which lost 0 bases and 10 bases, there was a span of 8 bases. The CDR3: CASSLVGRSPLHF. CDR3 sequence (DNA): TGCGCCAGCAGCTTGGTGGGGAGGTCACCCCTCCACTTT.

The CDR3 spells CASKGQGGQPQHF. CDR3 DNA sequence: TGCGCCAGCAAGGGACAGGGAGGACAGCCCCAGCATTTT. The chain employs TRBV10-2 and TRBJ1-5, with 9 bases identical to TRBD1. J was trimmed by 7 bases and V by 7 bases; bases with no gene match: 5. Germline V lookup: CDR1 WSHSY, CDR2 SAAADI. The CDR3 runs 13 residues.

The J gene is TRBJ1-3, the V gene TRBV19; D not resolved. CDR3 size: 13 residues. V lost 3 bases to trimming and J lost 4 bases, with 7 bases between them. In germline, CDR1 is LNHDA, CDR2 SQIVND (reference sequence). CDR3 region: CASSMWAGNTIYF. In DNA form, the CDR3 reads TGTGCCAGTAGTATGTGGGCGGGAAACACCATATATTTT.

The chain combines TRBV7-7 with TRBJ2-7; no clear D gene. The V end was cut by 1 base, the J end by 4 bases, with 8 bases between. The CDR3 is 13 residues long. Germline CDR1 is SSHAT and CDR2 is FNYEAQ (reference sequence). CDR3 residues: CASSLEPKYEQYF. The CDR3, as DNA: TGTGCCAGCAGCTTAGAGCCGAAATACGAGCAGTACTTC. The complete variable domain, with remaining parts taken from reference TRBV7-7 and TRBJ2-7, reads GAGVSQSPRYKVTKRGQDVTLRCDPISSHATLYWYQQALGQGPEFLTYFNYEAQPDKSGLPSDRFSAERPEGSISTLTIQRTEQRDSAMYRCASSLEPKYEQYFGPGTRLTVT.

This clone was detected once. The chain links TRBV19 to TRBJ1-5, with a weak D call TRBD1 (5 bases). The CDR3 spans 15 residues. Deletions cut 6 bases from V and 4 bases from J, with 16 bases between. From germline, CDR1 is LNHDA and CDR2 SQIVND (reference sequence). The CDR3 region is CASRGGEPRNQPQHF. The CDR3 bases are TGTGCCAGTAGGGGGGGTGAACCTAGGAATCAGCCCCAGCATTTT. Complete variable domain (other parts from reference TRBV19 and TRBJ1-5): DGGITQSPKYLFRKEGQNVTLSCEQNLNHDAMYWYRQDPGQGLRLIYYSQIVNDFQKGDIAEGYSVSREKKESFPLTVTSAQKNPTAFYLCASRGGEPRNQPQHFGDGTRLSIL.

The V call is TRBV20-1, the J call TRBJ1-2; no firm D call. Trimming removed 1 base from V and 8 bases from J, with 8 bases in between. Looked up from germline, CDR1 is DFQATT and CDR2 is SNEGSKA (reference sequence). CDR3 size: 11 residues. The CDR3 bases are TGCAGTGCTAGAGTGGTTAGCGGCTACACCTTC. Translating gives CSARVVSGYTF.

A remark on this clone: Given a much more abundant clone one base away, this may be a read error. In the same sample, other DNA sequences code for this CDR3. V is TRBV5-4 and J is TRBJ2-3, with TRBD2 matching 9 bases. There are 16 residues in the CDR3. J gave up 2 bases and V 0 bases, and 4 bases lay outside the gene matches. The germline V gene encodes CDR1 SGHNT and CDR2 YYREEE (reference sequence). CDR3 residues: CASSLVAGGDTDTQYF. Here the CDR3 DNA reads TGTGCCAGCAGCTTGGTGGCGGGGGGGGACACAGATACGCAGTATTTT.

This clone was seen only a few times. The chain recombines TRBV19 with TRBJ1-1, with 8 bases identical to TRBD1. CDR1 is LNHDA and CDR2 is SQIVND in the germline V gene (reference sequence). CDR3 length: 16 amino acids. The trim removed 1 base at V and 3 bases at J, leaving 7 bases unmatched. The CDR3: CASSIAPQGGYTEAFF. As DNA, the CDR3 is TGTGCCAGTAGTATAGCCCCACAGGGGGGATACACTGAAGCTTTCTTT.

The V and J genes are TRBV11-2 and TRBJ1-1; TRBD1 matches at 8 bases. Trimming cost V 3 bases and J 6 bases; bases outside gene matches: 9. The CDR3 extends over 15 amino acids. Germline values: CDR1 SGHAT, CDR2 FQNNGV. CDR3 loop: CASSLARGLPSEAFF. The CDR3 coding sequence is TGTGCCAGCAGCTTGGCCAGGGGGCTTCCGTCTGAAGCTTTCTTT.

The rearrangement links TRBV7-2 to TRBJ2-7; 11 bases are shared with TRBD2. V shed 5 bases, J shed 0 bases, and the junction held 12 bases outside the gene matches. The V gene's germline CDR1 is SGHTA and CDR2 FQGNSA. The length of the CDR3 is 18 residues. CDR3 in amino acids: CASSKTSGGLGNSYEQYF. CDR3 bases: TGTGCCAGCAGCAAAACTAGCGGGGGCCTTGGGAACTCCTACGAGCAGTACTTC.

The V and J genes are TRBV29-1 and TRBJ1-1; possible D gene TRBD1, 5 bases. This CDR3 has 16 residues. V dropped 4 bases and J dropped 4 bases, with 22 bases sitting between them. CDR1 is SQVTM, CDR2 ANQGSEA, per germline. CDR3 DNA sequence: TGCAGCGTTGTAATTGTTGAGCTAACCAGGGCCACTGAAGCTTTCTTT. Residues: CSVVIVELTRATEAFF.

The genes are TRBV7-2 and TRBJ1-2; maybe TRBD1 (5 bases). V gave up 4 bases and J gave up 2 bases, with 17 bases separating them. The germline CDR1 and CDR2 sequences are SGHTA and FQGNSA. This CDR3 contains 16 residues. CDR3 protein: CASSSPFGATNYGYTF. CDR3 DNA sequence: TGTGCCAGCAGCTCCCCCTTTGGGGCCACCAACTATGGCTACACCTTC.

The chain employs TRBV7-2 and TRBJ1-4, with TRBD1 matching 7 bases. There are 15 residues in the CDR3. V was pared by 0 bases and J by 8 bases, with 6 bases of the junction left unmatched. CDR1 is SGHTA, CDR2 FQGNSA, per germline. The CDR3, as DNA: TGTGCCAGCAGCTTAGCGGGACAGCCACTAGAAAAACTGTTTTTT. Its protein is CASSLAGQPLEKLFF.

This rearrangement joins TRBV19 to TRBJ2-7; D is perhaps TRBD2 (6 bases). Germline CDR1 is LNHDA and CDR2 is SQIVND (reference sequence). The V end lost 5 bases, the J end lost 6 bases, and 8 bases lay between the germline ends. The CDR3 is 11 residues long. The CDR3 spells CASSSGGEQYF. The CDR3 DNA reads as TGTGCCAGTAGTTCCGGGGGCGAGCAGTACTTC.